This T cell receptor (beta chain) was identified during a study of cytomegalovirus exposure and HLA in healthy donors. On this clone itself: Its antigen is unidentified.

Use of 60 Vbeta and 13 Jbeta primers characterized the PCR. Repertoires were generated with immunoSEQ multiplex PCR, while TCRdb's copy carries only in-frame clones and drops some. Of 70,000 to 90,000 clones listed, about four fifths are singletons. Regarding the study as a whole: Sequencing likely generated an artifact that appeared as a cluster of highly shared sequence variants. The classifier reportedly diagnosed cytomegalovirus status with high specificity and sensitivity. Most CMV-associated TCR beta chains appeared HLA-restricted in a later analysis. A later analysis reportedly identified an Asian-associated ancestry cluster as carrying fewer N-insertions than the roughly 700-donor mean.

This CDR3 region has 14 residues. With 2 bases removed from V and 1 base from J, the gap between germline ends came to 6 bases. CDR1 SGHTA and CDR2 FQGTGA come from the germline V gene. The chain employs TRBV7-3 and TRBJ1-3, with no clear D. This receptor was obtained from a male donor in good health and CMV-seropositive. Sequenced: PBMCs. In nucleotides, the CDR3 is TGTGCCAGCAGCTTACGGGGTTCTGGAAACACCATATATTTT. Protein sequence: CASSLRGSGNTIYF.